This T cell receptor beta chain came from a study of T cells in tumors after PD-1 blockade. This table comes from immunoSEQ multiplex PCR, and its TCRdb copy is limited to in-frame clones, with some not included. The data hold roughly 15,000 clones, with 70% to 85% observed a single time. General study results and limits: About 41% of tumor TCR clonotypes were also found in blood.

As for this clone: Its antigen is still unknown.

Germline V lookup: CDR1 SNHLY, CDR2 FYNNEI. With V trimmed by 7 bases and J by 7 bases, 13 bases remained unmatched. The CDR3 spans 17 residues. This clonotype originated in a human donor with basal cell carcinoma. The starting material was PBMCs, obtained after anti-PD-1 treatment. The chain links TRBV2 to TRBJ2-2; 12 bases are shared with TRBD1. The CDR3 DNA reads as TGTGCCAGCATCGAAGGGTTGGGACAGGGGGCGAGCGGGGAGCTGTTTTTT. This gives the protein CASIEGLGQGASGELFF.